This T cell receptor (beta chain) was retrieved from a study of T cells in localized non-small cell lung cancer (dated by TCRdb to the early 2020s). Some background on the complete study: Comparing tumors with uninvolved tumor-adjacent lungs, the study looked at the T cell repertoires of roughly 250 patients with early-stage NSCLC. Of the NSCLC patients, around 130 were male and roughly 100 were female, and the mean age was around 66 years. The cohort was made up of some 240 treatment-naive NSCLC patients whose localized lung tumors had been resected.

What the authors observed across the whole study: Because multi-region tumor sequencing was not done, intratumor heterogeneity could not be ruled out. Of the top 100 tumor clones, a median of approximately 60 were detected in paired uninvolved adjacent lung; under 35 were also among that lung's top 100. Longer overall survival was associated with higher T cell density in blood, whereas shorter survival was associated with higher clonality in adjacent lung. Uninvolved tumor-adjacent lung showed the highest T cell clonality, higher than tumor, which suggests more focused antigenic responses in the adjacent lung. Since the design was exploratory, TCR variables were selected using unadjusted p-values with no false-discovery rate correction.

V and J lose 8 bases and 1 base, and a span of 17 bases separates them. From the cysteine through the phenylalanine, the CDR3 covers 15 amino acids. Here the CDR3 DNA is all that survives: 45 bases in frame from base 1. Per the germline V gene, MNHEY is the CDR1 and SVGAGI is the CDR2. At diagnosis, peripheral blood, uninvolved tumor-adjacent lung and tumor were collected and were preserved as a mix of fresh-frozen and FFPE material. For TCR repertoire profiling, blood samples were analyzed in the form of peripheral blood mononuclear cells. TCR beta CDR3 regions were sequenced from DNA using the immunoSEQ Assay. For the original study's pipeline: To compute T cell density, TCR beta template counts were normalized to usable DNA, which was estimated by amplifying housekeeping genes. Richness was estimated using the preseqR package, with extrapolation to 400,000 templates for PBMC samples and to 120,000 templates for tissue samples. Clonality was defined by subtracting Pielou's evenness from one. Tissue-enriched TCRs were identified through differential abundance testing performed on productive amino-acid clonotypes, with a minimum total count of 5 and an alpha of 0.1. The Jaccard Index and the Morisita Overlap Index were used to measure how much the repertoires overlapped between compartments. GLIPH clustered TCR beta CDR3s with public tetramer-defined viral CDR3s; viral motifs required at least three viral sequences plus V-gene enrichment. TCRdb carries this immuneACCESS record with in-frame sequences only. Its versions omit some clonotypes, under half of them owing to an unresolved V gene in the studies checked, with the rest unexplained. That table gives V, J and clone size, and the DNA gave D and trimming. The sample table lists about 33,000 clones, 65% to 90% of them with a count of one. The top ten constitute under 5.5% of the sample.

As concerns this clone: It lacks a known antigen. No base quality information exists; no much larger clone differs at one position.

This material consisted of peripheral blood, taken before any cancer treatment. The sequence was obtained from a male donor aged 60 or over with stage III lung adenocarcinoma. The chain employs TRBV6-5 and TRBJ1-2; the D gene remains uncertain. The DNA sequence is as follows: TGTGCCAGCCGTAAGGCGGGAGGGTTTAACTATGGCTACACCTTC. The resulting protein is CASRKAGGFNYGYTF.